The T cell receptor beta chain described here comes from a study of graft-versus-host responses after intestinal transplantation. On the study more broadly: Recipients had multivisceral, liver-intestinal, or isolated intestinal transplants. Study-wide results and limits: Individuals carrying graft-donor T cell macrochimerism showed high graft-versus-host to host-versus-graft clonal ratios in allografts. Early post-transplant HvG declines showed an association with peak circulating GvH clone levels.

Some clones are missing from TCRdb's copy, which holds only in-frame ones; the method was immunoSEQ multiplex PCR. This table has 130,000 or so clones, about nine tenths appearing once. Of note for this clone: The antigen remains undetermined.

This CDR3 has 13 amino acids. Trimming removed 5 bases at V and 5 bases at J, with 12 bases between. The germline V gene encodes CDR1 SGHNT and CDR2 YENEEA. The TCR was taken from a human donor who received an intestinal transplant. Source: unstimulated CD4+ T cells sorted from spleen or lymph node cells, taken before intestinal transplant. The chain has TRBV11-3 and TRBJ1-1; a possible D gene is TRBD1 (5 bases). CDR3 sequence (DNA): TGTGCCAGCAGCCTCGAGGAGGGGACTGAAGCTTTCTTT. Protein product: CASSLEEGTEAFF. The variable domain in full, completed from reference TRBV11-3 and TRBJ1-1, reads EAGVVQSPRYKIIEKKQPVAFWCNPISGHNTLYWYLQNLGQGPELLIRYENEEAVDDSQLPKDRFSAERLKGVDSTLKIQPAELGDSAVYLCASSLEEGTEAFFGQGTRLTVV.